These T cell receptor beta chains were read from a single sample in a study of shared clonotypes between healthy human individuals. Measured with immunoSEQ multiplex PCR; TCRdb has only the in-frame clones, and not every one. Here the sample spans millions of clones, around nine tenths being singletons. Material for sequencing was naive CD4+ T cells sorted from blood. Receptor source: a man aged 18 to 29 in good health. Each CDR3 is given with its conserved first and last residue. The D gene is left open where the match is weak. A row's size may be missing; if present it is once, few, many or a size class.

d_gene: TRBD2
j_gene: TRBJ2-5
abundance: -
v_gene: TRBV7-7
CDR3nt: TGTGCTAGCAGCACTAGCGGGGCTGCTGGGACCCAGTACTTC
CDR3aa: CASSTSGAAGTQYF

d_gene: -
j_gene: TRBJ2-3
abundance: -
v_gene: TRBV30
CDR3nt: TGTGCCTGGAGTAGGGACCCCAGGACAGATACGCAGTATTTT
CDR3aa: CAWSRDPRTDTQYF

d_gene: TRBD2
j_gene: TRBJ2-1
abundance: -
v_gene: TRBV5-5
CDR3nt: TGTGCCAGCAGCTCGGCGGGGGGGAACTCCTACAATGAGCAGTTCTTC
CDR3aa: CASSSAGGNSYNEQFF

d_gene: TRBD1
j_gene: TRBJ2-7
abundance: -
v_gene: TRBV5-8
CDR3nt: TGTGCCAGCGCCAACCCCGGGACAGGGTCCTACGAGCAGTACTTC
CDR3aa: CASANPGTGSYEQYF

d_gene: TRBD1
j_gene: TRBJ2-7
abundance: -
v_gene: TRBV7-3
CDR3nt: TGTGCCAGCAGCCAGGGGACAGGGGTAAACGAGCAGTACTTC
CDR3aa: CASSQGTGVNEQYF

d_gene: -
j_gene: TRBJ1-1
abundance: -
v_gene: TRBV19
CDR3nt: TGTGCCAGTAGTGTCGAGGGGGGTTGGACTGAAGCTTTCTTT
CDR3aa: CASSVEGGWTEAFF

d_gene: TRBD2
j_gene: TRBJ2-5
abundance: -
v_gene: TRBV10-1
CDR3nt: TGCGCCAGCAGTGAGCTGTCTAGCGGGGGGGTCCAGGAGACCCAGTACTTC
CDR3aa: CASSELSSGGVQETQYF

d_gene: TRBD2
j_gene: TRBJ2-7
abundance: -
v_gene: TRBV7-2
CDR3nt: TGTGCCAGCAGTCCTAGCGGGTACGAGCAGTACTTC
CDR3aa: CASSPSGYEQYF

d_gene: -
j_gene: TRBJ2-5
abundance: -
v_gene: TRBV7-7
CDR3nt: TGTGCTAGCAGCTTTCAGCCAGAAGAGACCCAGTACTTC
CDR3aa: CASSFQPEETQYF

d_gene: -
j_gene: TRBJ2-1
abundance: -
v_gene: TRBV6-5
CDR3nt: TGTGCCAGCACCGCGGGAAACCACAATGAGCAGTTCTTC
CDR3aa: CASTAGNHNEQFF

d_gene: -
j_gene: TRBJ1-2
abundance: -
v_gene: TRBV30
CDR3nt: TGTGCCTGGACCACAGGGACTAACTATGGCTACACCTTC
CDR3aa: CAWTTGTNYGYTF

d_gene: TRBD1
j_gene: TRBJ2-7
abundance: -
v_gene: TRBV27
CDR3nt: TGTGCCAGCAAGGTGACAGGGACCTACGAGCAGTACTTC
CDR3aa: CASKVTGTYEQYF

d_gene: -
j_gene: TRBJ1-5
abundance: -
v_gene: TRBV5-1
CDR3nt: TGCGCCAGCAGCCTCGGAGGGGATGGGGTGGATCAGCCCCAGCATTTT
CDR3aa: CASSLGGDGVDQPQHF

d_gene: -
j_gene: TRBJ2-7
abundance: -
v_gene: TRBV2
CDR3nt: TGTGCCAGCAGAAGGGACTCCTACGAGCAGTACTTC
CDR3aa: CASRRDSYEQYF

d_gene: TRBD1
j_gene: TRBJ1-4
abundance: -
v_gene: TRBV6-6
CDR3nt: TGTGCCAGCAGTGTCCCAGGGGGCAAAGGAAAACTGTTTTTT
CDR3aa: CASSVPGGKGKLFF

d_gene: TRBD1
j_gene: TRBJ1-5
abundance: few
v_gene: TRBV10-3
CDR3nt: TGTGCCATCAGTGAGTGGACAGGGAGCGGCAATCAGCCCCAGCATTTT
CDR3aa: CAISEWTGSGNQPQHF

d_gene: -
j_gene: TRBJ1-1
abundance: once
v_gene: TRBV7-8
CDR3nt: TGTGCCAGCAGCTTAGGCCAGACTCGGGACACTGAAGCTTTCTTT
CDR3aa: CASSLGQTRDTEAFF

d_gene: -
j_gene: TRBJ1-5
abundance: -
v_gene: TRBV28
CDR3nt: TGTGCCCTTGGGGCCGGCGGGCAGCCCCAGCATTTT
CDR3aa: CALGAGGQPQHF

d_gene: -
j_gene: TRBJ2-1
abundance: -
v_gene: TRBV5-6
CDR3nt: TGTGCCAGCAGCTACGGGACACTTACCTACAATGAGCAGTTCTTC
CDR3aa: CASSYGTLTYNEQFF

d_gene: -
j_gene: TRBJ2-1
abundance: -
v_gene: TRBV5-6
CDR3nt: TGTGCCAGCTACTATGATCGGGACTCGTACAATGAGCAGTTCTTC
CDR3aa: CASYYDRDSYNEQFF

d_gene: -
j_gene: TRBJ2-2
abundance: -
v_gene: TRBV18
CDR3nt: TGTGCCAGCTCACCACCCTTGGGGGGACAAGACACCGGGGAGCTGTTTTTT
CDR3aa: CASSPPLGGQDTGELFF

d_gene: TRBD2
j_gene: TRBJ2-3
abundance: -
v_gene: TRBV5-8
CDR3nt: TGTGCCAGCACCTATAGCGGGATTAGCACAGATACGCAGTATTTT
CDR3aa: CASTYSGISTDTQYF

d_gene: TRBD1
j_gene: TRBJ1-1
abundance: -
v_gene: TRBV10-3
CDR3nt: TGTGCCATCAGCGCAAACAGGGGCGGAGGTACTGAAGCTTTCTTT
CDR3aa: CAISANRGGGTEAFF

d_gene: -
j_gene: TRBJ2-1
abundance: -
v_gene: TRBV5-1
CDR3nt: TGCGCCAGCAGCGAAGTAGTAACAGCTTACAATGAGCAGTTCTTC
CDR3aa: CASSEVVTAYNEQFF

d_gene: -
j_gene: TRBJ2-7
abundance: -
v_gene: TRBV10-3
CDR3nt: TGTGCCATCAGTGAGTCTCTAGGCGGATACGGCGAGCAGTACTTC
CDR3aa: CAISESLGGYGEQYF

d_gene: -
j_gene: TRBJ2-7
abundance: -
v_gene: TRBV27
CDR3nt: TGTGCCAGCAGTTTATTATCAGGCTACGAGCAGTACTTC
CDR3aa: CASSLLSGYEQYF

d_gene: TRBD2
j_gene: TRBJ2-1
abundance: -
v_gene: TRBV4-1
CDR3nt: TGCGCCAGCAGCCAACCTAGCGGGAGAGCAACGAACAATGAGCAGTTCTTC
CDR3aa: CASSQPSGRATNNEQFF

d_gene: -
j_gene: TRBJ2-3
abundance: -
v_gene: TRBV19
CDR3nt: TGTGCCAGTAAAATTCAAGGGGGTAGCACAGATACGCAGTATTTT
CDR3aa: CASKIQGGSTDTQYF

d_gene: -
j_gene: TRBJ2-5
abundance: -
v_gene: TRBV7-2
CDR3nt: TGTGCCAGCAGCATTCAAGCCCCCCGAGAGACCCAGTACTTC
CDR3aa: CASSIQAPRETQYF

d_gene: TRBD1
j_gene: TRBJ2-2
abundance: -
v_gene: TRBV5-4
CDR3nt: TGTGCCAGCAGCTCCAGCCCGGGACAGGAAAACACCGGGGAGCTGTTTTTT
CDR3aa: CASSSSPGQENTGELFF

d_gene: TRBD1
j_gene: TRBJ2-3
abundance: -
v_gene: TRBV18
CDR3nt: TGTGCCAGCTCACCTCCGGGACAGGGGGCAGGAGATACGCAGTATTTT
CDR3aa: CASSPPGQGAGDTQYF

d_gene: TRBD1
j_gene: TRBJ2-6
abundance: -
v_gene: TRBV4-1
CDR3nt: TGCGCCAGCAGCCAGGACCGGGACAGGGTTCAGTCTGGGGCCAACGTCCTGACTTTC
CDR3aa: CASSQDRDRVQSGANVLTF

d_gene: -
j_gene: TRBJ2-3
abundance: -
v_gene: TRBV10-3
CDR3nt: TGTGCCATCAGTGGGGGGGGCAGCACAGATACGCAGTATTTT
CDR3aa: CAISGGGSTDTQYF

d_gene: -
j_gene: TRBJ1-1
abundance: few
v_gene: TRBV19
CDR3nt: TGTGCCAGTAGTATAAGGGGGGGCACTGAAGCTTTCTTT
CDR3aa: CASSIRGGTEAFF

d_gene: -
j_gene: TRBJ2-2
abundance: -
v_gene: TRBV2
CDR3nt: TGTGCCAGCAGTCCCTGGACTTGGACTAACACCGGGGAGCTGTTTTTT
CDR3aa: CASSPWTWTNTGELFF

d_gene: TRBD2
j_gene: TRBJ2-1
abundance: -
v_gene: TRBV4-1
CDR3nt: TGCGCCAGCAGCCAAGTGGAACTAGCGGGGCTGAGCTCCTACAATGAGCAGTTCTTC
CDR3aa: CASSQVELAGLSSYNEQFF

d_gene: -
j_gene: TRBJ1-1
abundance: -
v_gene: TRBV7-2
CDR3nt: TGTGCCAGCAGCTTAGAGGGGGAGATAGCTCCTTCTTTCTTT
CDR3aa: CASSLEGEIAPSFF

d_gene: -
j_gene: TRBJ2-1
abundance: -
v_gene: TRBV6-1
CDR3nt: TGTGCCAGCAGTGAAGTGTGGAATGAGCAGTTCTTC
CDR3aa: CASSEVWNEQFF

d_gene: -
j_gene: TRBJ1-1
abundance: -
v_gene: TRBV7-9
CDR3nt: TGTGCCAGCAGCTCCAGAAACACTGAAGCTTTCTTT
CDR3aa: CASSSRNTEAFF

d_gene: TRBD1
j_gene: TRBJ2-7
abundance: -
v_gene: TRBV6-6
CDR3nt: TGTGCCAGCAGCAGAACAGGGGGCTCCTACGAGCAGTACTTC
CDR3aa: CASSRTGGSYEQYF

d_gene: TRBD1
j_gene: TRBJ1-5
abundance: -
v_gene: TRBV19
CDR3nt: TGTGCCAGTAGTCTCGGACAGGGGGCGACTAGGCAGCCCCAGCATTTT
CDR3aa: CASSLGQGATRQPQHF

d_gene: -
j_gene: TRBJ2-1
abundance: -
v_gene: TRBV20-1
CDR3nt: TGCAGTGCTAGAGTACTAGACGAGCAGTTCTTC
CDR3aa: CSARVLDEQFF

d_gene: -
j_gene: TRBJ2-7
abundance: -
v_gene: TRBV10-3
CDR3nt: TGTGCCATCAGTGACCGACAAGACTACGAGCAGTACTTC
CDR3aa: CAISDRQDYEQYF

d_gene: TRBD2
j_gene: TRBJ2-7
abundance: -
v_gene: TRBV6-5
CDR3nt: TGTGCCAGCAGTCGGGGACTAAGATACGAGCAGTACTTC
CDR3aa: CASSRGLRYEQYF